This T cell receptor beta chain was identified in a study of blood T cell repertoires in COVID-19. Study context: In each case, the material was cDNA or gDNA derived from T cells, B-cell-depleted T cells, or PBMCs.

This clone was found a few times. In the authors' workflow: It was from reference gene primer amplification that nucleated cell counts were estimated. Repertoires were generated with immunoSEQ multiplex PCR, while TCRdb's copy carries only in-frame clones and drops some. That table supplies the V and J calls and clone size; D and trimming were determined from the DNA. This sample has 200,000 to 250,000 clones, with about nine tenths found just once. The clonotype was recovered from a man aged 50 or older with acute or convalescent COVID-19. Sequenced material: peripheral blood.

CDR3 DNA sequence: TGCGCCAGCACCCGGTCGGACAGGGAGGGCGGCTACACCTTC. The encoded protein is CASTRSDREGGYTF. The V gene is TRBV5-1, the J gene TRBJ1-2; 8 bases are a match to TRBD1. CDR3 length: 14 amino acids. V was pared by 6 bases and J by 8 bases, with 12 bases of the junction left unmatched. Germline V gene lookup returns CDR1 SGHRS and CDR2 YFSETQ.